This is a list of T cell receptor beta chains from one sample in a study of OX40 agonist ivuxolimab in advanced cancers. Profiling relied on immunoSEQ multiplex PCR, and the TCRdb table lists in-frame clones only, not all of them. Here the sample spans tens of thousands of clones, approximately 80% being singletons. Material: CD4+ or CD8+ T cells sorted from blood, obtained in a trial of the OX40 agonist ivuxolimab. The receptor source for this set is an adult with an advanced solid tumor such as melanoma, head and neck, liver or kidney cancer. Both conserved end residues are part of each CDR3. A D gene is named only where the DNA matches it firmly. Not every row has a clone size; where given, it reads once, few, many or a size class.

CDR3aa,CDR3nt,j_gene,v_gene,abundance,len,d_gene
CASSFGRGGNQPQHF,TGTGCCAGCAGCTTCGGGAGAGGAGGCAATCAGCCCCAGCATTTT,TRBJ1-5,TRBV7-8,-,15,-
CAWSVGFNQPQHF,TGTGCCTGGAGTGTTGGCTTTAATCAGCCCCAGCATTTT,TRBJ1-5,TRBV30,few,13,-
CASSYSSSSNTEAFF,TGTGCCAGCAGTTACTCATCGTCTTCGAACACTGAAGCTTTCTTT,TRBJ1-1,TRBV6-4,-,15,-
CASSPWMGMDNQPQHF,TGTGCCAGCAGTCCGTGGATGGGGATGGACAATCAGCCCCAGCATTTT,TRBJ1-5,TRBV5-5,-,16,-
CASSRAGGTEAFF,TGTGCCAGCAGCCGAGCCGGCGGCACTGAAGCTTTCTTT,TRBJ1-1,TRBV7-9,-,13,-
CASSFTGPGELFF,TGCGCCAGCAGCTTTACAGGCCCCGGGGAGCTGTTTTTT,TRBJ2-2,TRBV5-1,-,13,-
CASSQLGQRGTNEKLFF,TGTGCCAGCAGCCAATTGGGACAGCGGGGGACTAATGAAAAACTGTTTTTT,TRBJ1-4,TRBV4-2,-,17,TRBD1
CASSQESGVGQPQHF,TGCGCCAGCAGCCAAGAATCAGGGGTGGGTCAGCCCCAGCATTTT,TRBJ1-5,TRBV4-1,-,15,-
CASSFTGTGELGGYTF,TGTGCCAGCAGCTTTACCGGGACAGGGGAATTAGGAGGCTACACCTTC,TRBJ1-2,TRBV4-2,-,16,TRBD1
CASSLVAHSYEQYF,TGTGCCAGCAGCCTAGTAGCTCACTCCTACGAGCAGTACTTC,TRBJ2-7,TRBV11-3,once,14,-
CASSPPDRPYNYGYTF,TGTGCCAGCTCACCACCGGACAGACCCTATAACTATGGCTACACCTTC,TRBJ1-2,TRBV18,-,16,-
CASSLAGSSNYEQYF,TGTGCCAGCAGCTTAGCGGGATCCTCGAATTACGAGCAGTACTTC,TRBJ2-7,TRBV7-8,few,15,-
CASISYNEQFF,TGTGCCAGCATATCATACAATGAGCAGTTCTTC,TRBJ2-1,TRBV6-1,few,11,-
CASSLAGLGNTIYF,TGTGCCAGCAGTTTGGCAGGATTGGGAAACACCATATATTTT,TRBJ1-3,TRBV6-5,many,14,-
CAITLGESSYEQYF,TGTGCCATCACCTTAGGGGAGAGCTCCTACGAGCAGTACTTC,TRBJ2-7,TRBV10-3,-,14,-
CASGFSGGRETQYF,TGTGCTAGTGGTTTTTCCGGGGGCAGAGAGACCCAGTACTTC,TRBJ2-5,TRBV12-5,few,14,-
CASSLADGSNSPLHF,TGTGCCAGCAGCTTAGCGGACGGCAGTAATTCACCCCTCCACTTT,TRBJ1-6,TRBV7-9,-,15,-
CATMNAPTGNYGYTF,TGTGCCACCATGAACGCCCCGACGGGGAACTATGGCTACACCTTC,TRBJ1-2,TRBV19,-,15,-
CATSRDQPGQGGRYGYTF,TGTGCCACCAGCAGAGATCAGCCGGGACAGGGGGGGCGATATGGCTACACCTTC,TRBJ1-2,TRBV15,few,18,TRBD1
CASRSGVSYEQYF,TGTGCCAGCCGGAGCGGTGTCTCCTACGAGCAGTACTTC,TRBJ2-7,TRBV27,-,13,-
CASSSQGGYYGYTF,TGTGCCAGCAGCTCGCAGGGCGGATACTATGGCTACACCTTC,TRBJ1-2,TRBV11-2,-,14,-
CAISSGLAGGLRYETQYF,TGTGCCATCAGTTCCGGACTAGCGGGGGGGCTCAGGTATGAGACCCAGTACTTC,TRBJ2-5,TRBV10-3,-,18,TRBD2
CASSVNLGSYGYTF,TGTGCCAGCAGCGTAAATCTGGGAAGCTATGGCTACACCTTC,TRBJ1-2,TRBV9,once,14,-
CASSFISGSTDTQYF,TGTGCCAGCAGTTTTATTAGCGGGAGCACAGATACGCAGTATTTT,TRBJ2-3,TRBV28,few,15,TRBD2
CASTWGYGNTIYF,TGTGCCAGCACCTGGGGCTATGGAAACACCATATATTTT,TRBJ1-3,TRBV6-1,-,13,-
CASQSGSYNSPLHF,TGCGCCAGCCAAAGCGGATCCTATAATTCACCCCTCCACTTT,TRBJ1-6,TRBV4-1,-,14,-
CASSLVHNQPQHF,TGTGCCAGCAGCTTGGTTCACAATCAGCCCCAGCATTTT,TRBJ1-5,TRBV5-5,few,13,-
CASSVEMSGEITYNEQFF,TGTGCCAGCAGCGTAGAAATGAGCGGAGAAATAACCTACAATGAGCAGTTCTTC,TRBJ2-1,TRBV9,once,18,-
CASSPQGARTGELFF,TGTGCCAGCAGCCCCCAGGGGGCGCGGACCGGGGAGCTGTTTTTT,TRBJ2-2,TRBV7-8,-,15,TRBD1
CASSEDPTSYGTDTQYF,TGCGCCAGCAGCGAAGACCCCACCTCCTATGGCACAGATACGCAGTATTTT,TRBJ2-3,TRBV4-1,few,17,-
CASSNSGGLSYGYTF,TGTGCCAGCAGCAATAGTGGAGGGTTGAGCTATGGCTACACCTTC,TRBJ1-2,TRBV5-4,few,15,-
CASSPTAAYEQYF,TGTGCCAGCTCACCCACAGCGGCCTACGAGCAGTACTTC,TRBJ2-7,TRBV18,-,13,-
CASSLALWGSGNTIYF,TGTGCCAGCAGCTTAGCGCTGTGGGGGTCTGGAAACACCATATATTTT,TRBJ1-3,TRBV7-2,-,16,-
CASSTTGTGGEQYF,TGTGCCAGTAGTACAACCGGGACAGGGGGCGAGCAGTACTTC,TRBJ2-7,TRBV19,-,14,TRBD1
CSAGAYGYTF,TGCAGTGCGGGGGCGTATGGCTACACCTTC,TRBJ1-2,TRBV20-1,-,10,-
CASSEGGGGANEQFF,TGCGCCAGCAGTGAAGGGGGTGGGGGGGCCAATGAGCAGTTCTTC,TRBJ2-1,TRBV10-1,-,15,-
CAITPGTLGGELFF,TGTGCCATCACTCCGGGGACATTAGGCGGGGAGCTGTTTTTT,TRBJ2-2,TRBV10-3,-,14,-
CASGQNGDYGYTF,TGTGCCAGCGGACAAAACGGCGACTATGGCTACACCTTC,TRBJ1-2,TRBV6-5,-,13,-
CASSPGYRDYEQYF,TGCGCCAGCAGCCCCGGGTACCGGGACTACGAGCAGTACTTC,TRBJ2-7,TRBV5-1,-,14,-
CSVRTGTGQPQHF,TGCAGCGTTCGGACAGGGACGGGTCAGCCCCAGCATTTT,TRBJ1-5,TRBV29-1,few,13,TRBD1
CASSFFRGGPLHF,TGTGCCAGCAGCTTTTTCCGGGGGGGACCCCTCCACTTT,TRBJ1-6,TRBV7-3,few,13,-
CASRAWHEQYF,TGTGCAAGCAGGGCCTGGCACGAGCAGTACTTC,TRBJ2-7,TRBV5-5,-,11,-
CASSHRTGRWYEQYF,TGTGCCAGCAGCCACCGGACAGGGAGATGGTACGAGCAGTACTTC,TRBJ2-7,TRBV11-1,-,15,TRBD1
CASSLPGGDTEAFF,TGTGCCAGCAGCTTACCGGGGGGCGACACTGAAGCTTTCTTT,TRBJ1-1,TRBV7-9,-,14,-
CASSRDRGITEAFF,TGTGCCAGCAGTCGGGACAGGGGGATCACTGAAGCTTTCTTT,TRBJ1-1,TRBV6-5,few,14,TRBD1
CASSLGQGADTQYF,TGCGCCAGCAGCTTGGGGCAGGGGGCAGATACGCAGTATTTT,TRBJ2-3,TRBV5-1,-,14,TRBD1
CASSLGFYEQYF,TGCGCCAGCAGCTTGGGCTTTTACGAGCAGTACTTC,TRBJ2-7,TRBV5-1,once,12,-
CSVAGGRSYNEQFF,TGCAGCGTTGCGGGCGGGAGGTCCTACAATGAGCAGTTCTTC,TRBJ2-1,TRBV29-1,-,14,TRBD2
CASSLAGAVTEAFF,TGTGCCAGCAGCTTGGCCGGGGCAGTCACTGAAGCTTTCTTT,TRBJ1-1,TRBV5-6,-,14,-
CASSLDGAGGSNQPQHF,TGTGCCAGCAGCTTAGATGGGGCGGGGGGTAGCAATCAGCCCCAGCATTTT,TRBJ1-5,TRBV11-2,once,17,-
CASSWQGPEAFF,TGTGCCAGCAGCTGGCAGGGACCTGAAGCTTTCTTT,TRBJ1-1,TRBV5-6,-,12,-
CASSSTWVSTEAFF,TGTGCCAGCAGCTCCACTTGGGTTTCCACTGAAGCTTTCTTT,TRBJ1-1,TRBV7-9,once,14,-
CASSRTGDNYGYTF,TGTGCCAGCAGTCGGACAGGGGATAACTATGGCTACACCTTC,TRBJ1-2,TRBV6-5,-,14,TRBD1